These 28 T cell receptor beta chains were all obtained from the same sample, sequenced in a study of T cells in Graves' hyperthyroidism and ophthalmopathy. RNA transcripts were the template for amplifying TCR beta CDR3 regions. TCR CDR3 regions were first amplified by RT-PCR with HTBI primers. TCRdb itself ran the multiplex PCR reads through MiXCR, one entry per CDR3 protein. The table includes fewer than 900,000 distinct CDR3 sequences, 15% to 20% detected once. Specimen: blood. These receptors were collected from a woman between 45 and 65 years old with Graves' hyperthyroidism that later progressed to Graves' ophthalmopathy.

This chain uses TRBV29-1 with TRBJ2-7; D is undetermined. The ends were cut back, 1 base at V and 3 bases at J, with 13 bases in the middle. The CDR3 has 14 amino acids. In germline, CDR1 is SQVTM, CDR2 ANQGSEA. The DNA for the CDR3 is TGCAGCGTTGAAGGTGGGCCCGGAGTCTACGAGCAGTACTTC. Amino acids: CSVEGGPGVYEQYF.

This clonotype has at least ten counts. V is TRBV5-5 and J is TRBJ1-1; D gene unclear. V dropped 6 bases and J dropped 2 bases, with 17 bases sitting between them. Germline CDR1 SGHKS, CDR2 YYEKEE (reference sequence). The CDR3 totals 15 residues. CDR3 sequence reads: CASTPLARPNTEAFF. The CDR3 DNA follows: TGTGCCAGCACCCCGCTTGCCAGACCTAACACTGAAGCTTTCTTT.

This clonotype was found many times. The chain combines TRBV3-1 with TRBJ1-4; tentatively, D is TRBD1 (5 bases). The CDR3 is 14 residues long. V lost 4 bases to trimming and J lost 6 bases, with 12 bases between them. CDR1 LGHDT and CDR2 YNNKEL come from the germline V gene (reference sequence). The CDR3: CASSRDLGDEKLFF. DNA of the CDR3: TGTGCCAGCAGCCGGGACTTGGGGGATGAAAAACTGTTTTTT.

J is TRBJ1-4 and V is TRBV27; D is ambiguous. Germline CDR1 is MNHEY and CDR2 is SMNVEV (reference sequence). The CDR3 sequence is 11 residues long. CDR3 coding DNA: TGTGCGTGGGCGGGGTCTGAAAAACTGTTTTTT. This translates into CAWAGSEKLFF.

The chain carries TRBV5-1 and TRBJ1-1; unclear D gene. Trimming pared 3 bases from V and 3 bases from J, leaving 21 bases between. CDR1 and CDR2 (germline): SGHRS, YFSETQ. The CDR3 loop spans 17 amino acids. The CDR3, as DNA: TGCGCCAGCAGCTGGAACCGGGAAGGGCGGGGATACACTGAAGCTTTCTTT. It is translated as CASSWNREGRGYTEAFF.

The genes are TRBV19 and TRBJ1-1; 9 bases agree with TRBD1. Germline V CDR1 and CDR2: LNHDA, SQIVND (reference sequence). This CDR3 region has 16 residues. V dropped 1 base and J dropped 0; count of bases not matched to a gene: 3. The CDR3 spells CASSIGTGAMNTEAFF. The CDR3, as DNA: TGTGCCAGTAGTATAGGGACAGGGGCAATGAACACTGAAGCTTTCTTT.

This chain joins TRBV12-3 or TRBV12-4 and TRBJ2-5; D is ambiguous. The CDR3 is 15 residues long. Trimming removed 6 bases from V and 2 bases from J, with 16 bases in between. The CDR3: CASRTNHAPQETQYF. CDR3 DNA: TGTGCCAGCAGGACAAACCATGCCCCTCAAGAGACCCAGTACTTC.

The V and J genes are TRBV7-9 and TRBJ2-1; perhaps D is TRBD1 or TRBD2 (5 bases each). Trimming shortened V by 5 bases and J by 0 bases, and 11 bases separated the two germline ends. The germline gives CDR1 SEHNR, CDR2 FQNEAQ (reference sequence). CDR3 length equals 15 residues. DNA for the CDR3: TGTGCCAGCAGCACTAGGGGTAGCTCCTACAATGAGCAGTTCTTC. Translating it yields CASSTRGSSYNEQFF.

This chain connects TRBV6-1 to TRBJ1-1, with a weak D call TRBD1 (6 bases). From germline, CDR1 is MNHNS and CDR2 SASEGT. V was pared by 8 bases and J by 1 base, with 17 bases between. This CDR3 comprises 15 residues. For the CDR3, the DNA is TGTGCCAGCGCGCTGGGGGCGGGAACGAACACTGAAGCTTTCTTT. Amino acid sequence: CASALGAGTNTEAFF.

This clonotype has at least ten counts. The gene calls are TRBV6-1 and TRBJ2-5, with a tentative D call TRBD2 (5 bases). The length of the CDR3 is 15 residues. Trimming removed 4 bases at V and 0 bases at J, with 12 bases between. Germline V gene sequence: CDR1 MNHNS, CDR2 SASEGT. The CDR3 region is CASSGGGPYQETQYF. The DNA for the CDR3 is TGTGCCAGCAGTGGAGGAGGTCCGTACCAAGAGACCCAGTACTTC.

This clonotype came up a few times. The chain employs TRBV5-8 and TRBJ1-1, with D possibly TRBD1 on 5 matching bases. Trimming shortened V by 1 base and J by 3 bases, and 13 bases separated the two germline ends. Germline V gives CDR1 SGHTS, CDR2 YDEGEE. The CDR3 is 15 residues long. The CDR3 loop reads CASSLFFGADTEAFF. The CDR3 DNA reads as TGTGCCAGCAGCTTGTTCTTCGGGGCGGACACTGAAGCTTTCTTT. Filled out from reference TRBV5-8 and TRBJ1-1, the complete variable domain reads EAGVTQSPTHLIKTRGQQATLRCSPISGHTSVYWYQQALGLGLQFLLWYDEGEERNRGNFPPRFSGRQFPNYSSELNVNALELEDSALYLCASSLFFGADTEAFFGQGTRLTVV.

This clonotype was seen ten or more times. The chain uses TRBV3-1 and TRBJ2-1; weak D call: TRBD2 (6 bases). V lost 4 bases and J lost 6, with 13 bases in between. From germline, CDR1 is LGHDT and CDR2 YNNKEL (reference sequence). There are 14 residues in the CDR3. Written as DNA, the CDR3 is TGTGCCAGCAGCCGGGACCTAGCGATCAATGAGCAGTTCTTC. Protein: CASSRDLAINEQFF.

This clonotype appeared many times. This chain links TRBV20-1 with TRBJ1-1; 8 bases fit TRBD1. The V gene's germline CDR1 is DFQATT and CDR2 SNEGSKA (reference sequence). J was trimmed by 4 bases and V by 2 bases; bases with no gene match: 9. The CDR3 has 15 residues. The CDR3 here is CSARHTGGGSTEAFF. In DNA form, the CDR3 reads TGCAGTGCTAGACATACAGGGGGTGGTAGCACTGAAGCTTTCTTT.

The CDR3 protein is CSAIRQGFGEKLFF. As DNA, the CDR3 is TGCAGTGCTATCCGACAGGGTTTTGGTGAAAAACTGTTTTTT. The chain joins TRBV20-1 to TRBJ1-4, with TRBD1 matching over 7 bases. The V and J ends lost 4 bases and 7 bases, in that order; junction bases with no gene match: 9. Looked up from germline, CDR1 is DFQATT and CDR2 is SNEGSKA (reference sequence). This CDR3 comprises 14 residues.

About this clonotype itself: The junction and the germline gene differ at one end; a read error may be behind it. This chain connects TRBV9 to TRBJ1-1, with unresolved D. This CDR3 comprises 15 residues. The germline gives CDR1 SGDLS, CDR2 YYNGEE. CDR3 amino acids: CASSVAGDPNTEAFF. CDR3 nucleotide sequence: TGTGCAAGCAGCGTAGCGGGCGATCCGAACACTGAAGCTTTCTTT.

The sample holds a few counts of this clonotype. The chain has TRBV6-1 and TRBJ2-1; D not certain. The V end was cut by 6 bases, the J end by 4 bases, with 13 bases between. CDR3 length: 14 amino acids. CDR1 is MNHNS, CDR2 SASEGT, per germline. CDR3: CASRERTAYNEQFF. As DNA, the CDR3 is TGTGCCAGCAGGGAAAGGACGGCATACAATGAGCAGTTCTTC.

The chain joins TRBV30 to TRBJ2-1; possibly TRBD2 for D (6 bases). This CDR3 has 16 residues. Germline-derived CDR1 and CDR2 are GTSNPN and SVGIG (reference sequence). The V end was cut by 2 bases, the J end by 6 bases, with 20 bases between. The CDR3 loop is CAWSPRGGVRVNEQFF. The CDR3 DNA is TGTGCCTGGAGTCCGAGGGGCGGGGTCCGCGTCAATGAGCAGTTCTTC.

This clonotype has just a few counts. The J gene is TRBJ2-2, the V gene TRBV20-1; 10 positions agree with TRBD2. Germline CDR1 reads DFQATT; CDR2 reads SNEGSKA (reference sequence). The V gene end was trimmed by 6 bases and the J gene end by 4 bases; junction bases not matched to a gene: 5. The CDR3 is 14 residues long. Here the CDR3 DNA reads TGCAGTGCCACACTAGCGGGGTCCACCGGGGAGCTGTTTTTT. Its translation is CSATLAGSTGELFF.

This sequence joins TRBV6-1 and TRBJ1-3; weak D call: TRBD1 (6 bases). The CDR3 spans 17 residues. From germline, CDR1 is MNHNS and CDR2 SASEGT. V dropped 5 bases and J dropped 2 bases, with 19 bases sitting between them. The CDR3 spells CASSPPHRDFPGNTIYF. CDR3 bases: TGTGCCAGCAGTCCCCCTCACAGGGATTTCCCTGGAAACACCATATATTTT.

The sample holds many counts of this clonotype. The chain has TRBV2 and TRBJ1-5; D remains unclear. V was pared by 5 bases and J by 6 bases, with 14 bases between. The CDR3 runs to 14 residues. Germline V gene data show CDR1 as SNHLY and CDR2 as FYNNEI. The CDR3 DNA reads as TGTGCCAGCAGTACCGGGAACCCCGGTCAGCCCCAGCATTTT. Translation gives CASSTGNPGQPQHF.

The rearrangement joins TRBV14 to TRBJ2-7; 7 bases match TRBD2. Germline lookup yields CDR1 SGHDN and CDR2 FVKESK. V lost 0 bases, J lost 1 base, and 6 bases stayed unmatched. There are 16 residues in the CDR3. CDR3 coding DNA: TGTGCCAGCAGCCAAGATAGGCTAGCGGTTTCCTACGAGCAGTACTTC. Amino acid sequence: CASSQDRLAVSYEQYF.

The rearrangement joins TRBV12-3 or TRBV12-4 to TRBJ1-1, with a weak D call TRBD1 (6 bases). V lost 6 bases and J 1 base, leaving 15 bases between the germline ends. The CDR3 is 15 residues long. The CDR3 region is CASSLLGGENTEAFF. DNA for the CDR3: TGTGCCAGCAGCCTCCTTGGGGGCGAGAACACTGAAGCTTTCTTT.

J is TRBJ2-1 and V is TRBV10-1, with 8 bases that match TRBD1. Looked up from germline, CDR1 is WNHNN and CDR2 is SYGVQD (reference sequence). J was trimmed by 8 bases and V by 0 bases; bases with no gene match: 12. The CDR3 runs to 17 residues. The CDR3 loop is CASSESVGQGARDEQFF. CDR3 bases: TGCGCCAGCAGTGAGTCGGTCGGGCAGGGGGCGAGGGATGAGCAGTTCTTC.

This clonotype was counted between two and nine times. The junction shows a germline mismatch at one end, possibly a read error. The rearrangement links TRBV20-1 to TRBJ2-1; D gene unclear. CDR3 size: 11 residues. Germline CDR1 DFQATT, CDR2 SNEGSKA (reference sequence). CDR3 amino acids: CAEPRDNEQFF. The DNA for the CDR3 is TGTGCAGAGCCGCGTGACAATGAGCAGTTCTTC.

The sample holds many counts of this clonotype. The chain links TRBV2 to TRBJ2-5, with 8 positions matching TRBD2. J lost 4 bases, V lost 8 bases, and 9 bases had no gene match. Germline CDR1 reads SNHLY; CDR2 reads FYNNEI. This CDR3 has 14 residues. The CDR3 DNA reads TGTGCCAGCCCGGGACTAGAAGGCGGAGAGACCCAGTACTTC. Its translation is CASPGLEGGETQYF.

This clonotype was recorded at least ten times. V is TRBV7-3 and J is TRBJ2-1; D ambiguous. Germline-derived CDR1 and CDR2 are SGHTA and FQGTGA. This CDR3 has 14 residues. Trimming stripped 5 bases from V and 5 bases from J, with 13 bases between. The CDR3 is CASSPSETDNEQFF. The DNA of the CDR3 is TGTGCCAGCAGCCCCTCCGAAACCGACAATGAGCAGTTCTTC.

This sequence joins TRBV7-9 and TRBJ2-5; the match to TRBD2 covers 9 bases. CDR1 and CDR2 (germline): SEHNR, FQNEAQ (reference sequence). After removal of 5 bases from V and 0 bases from J, the junction contained 22 bases not matched to a gene. The CDR3 spans 21 residues. This CDR3 reads CASSPQVTGWLAGPYQETQYF. The CDR3 DNA reads TGTGCCAGCAGCCCCCAGGTGACAGGGTGGCTAGCGGGGCCGTACCAAGAGACCCAGTACTTC.

This clonotype has ten or more counts. This chain uses TRBV9 with TRBJ2-7; 7 nucleotides agree with TRBD1. V was clipped by 3 bases and J by 4 bases; unmatched bases: 7. CDR3 length: 14 residues. Germline V CDR1 and CDR2: SGDLS, YYNGEE. DNA of the CDR3: TGTGCCAGCAGCGCTCCGGGACAGCCTTACGAGCAGTACTTC. Encoded protein: CASSAPGQPYEQYF.